These T cell receptor beta chains were read from a single sample in a study of blood T cell repertoires in COVID-19. Only in-frame clones appear in the TCRdb table, and some are missing; sequencing was by immunoSEQ multiplex PCR. The sample shows roughly 250,000 clones, approximately 88% of them seen only once. Sequencing input: PBMCs or T cells enriched from blood (not recorded which). Receptors originate from a woman aged 35 to 49 with acute COVID-19. Both conserved end residues are part of each CDR3. D genes are given only for firm matches. Not every row has a clone size; where given, it reads once, few, many or a size class.

clone_size j_call cdr3_length d_call v_call cdr3_aa cdr3_nt
NA TRBJ2-5 15 TRBD1 TRBV27 CASSSDRGHGETQYF TGTGCCAGCAGTTCGGACAGGGGGCACGGAGAGACCCAGTACTTC
NA TRBJ1-1 14 TRBD1 TRBV4-1 CASSQDREGTEAFF TGCGCCAGCAGCCAGGACAGGGAGGGCACTGAAGCTTTCTTT
NA TRBJ1-3 15 NA TRBV3-1/TRBV3-2 CASSLGVMDGNTIYF TGTGCCAGCAGCCTAGGGGTAATGGATGGAAACACCATATATTTT
NA TRBJ2-3 15 NA TRBV28 CASSSPPDSSDTQYF TGTGCCAGCAGTTCCCCTCCGGATAGCTCAGATACGCAGTATTTT
once TRBJ2-2 12 NA TRBV11-2 CASSLPSGELFF TGTGCCAGCAGCTTACCGTCCGGGGAGCTGTTTTTT
NA TRBJ2-1 10 TRBD1 TRBV20-1 CSARRDREFF TGCAGTGCCCGCCGGGACAGAGAGTTCTTC
few TRBJ1-4 16 TRBD1 TRBV11-2 CASSYRGMGLAEKLFF TGTGCCAGCAGCTACAGGGGGATGGGGCTCGCTGAAAAACTGTTTTTT
NA TRBJ2-1 13 TRBD2 TRBV12-3/TRBV12-4 CASKMGGVNEQFF TGTGCCAGCAAGATGGGGGGGGTCAATGAGCAGTTCTTC
NA TRBJ2-1 15 TRBD1 TRBV24-1 CATSDWDRGLNEQFF TGTGCCACCAGTGATTGGGACAGGGGGCTCAATGAGCAGTTCTTC
once TRBJ2-3 15 TRBD2 TRBV13 CASSLGGGMADTQYF TGTGCCAGCAGCTTAGGCGGGGGGATGGCAGATACGCAGTATTTT
NA TRBJ2-2 14 NA TRBV18 CASSMRRNTGELFF TGTGCCAGCTCAATGCGTCGGAACACCGGGGAGCTGTTTTTT
NA TRBJ2-3 17 TRBD1 TRBV6-4 CASSAGQGVVSTDTQYF TGTGCCAGCAGTGCGGGACAGGGGGTTGTGAGCACAGATACGCAGTATTTT
NA TRBJ2-1 17 NA TRBV24-1 CATSADTQAAQLNEQFF TGTGCCACCAGTGCCGACACACAGGCGGCGCAATTGAATGAGCAGTTCTTC
NA TRBJ2-5 14 TRBD1 TRBV3-1/TRBV3-2 CASSEQTGGRTQYF TGTGCCAGCAGCGAACAGACAGGGGGGAGAACCCAGTACTTC
once TRBJ2-2 18 NA TRBV7-9 CASSPLKGGDFNTGELFF TGTGCCAGCAGCCCTCTGAAGGGGGGGGATTTTAACACCGGGGAGCTGTTTTTT
NA TRBJ1-5 14 TRBD1 TRBV19 CASSTSGGGQPQHF TGTGCCAGTAGTACTTCAGGGGGCGGACAGCCCCAGCATTTT
few TRBJ1-1 14 NA TRBV7-3 CASSLTGPDTEAFF TGTGCCAGCAGCTTAACGGGCCCGGACACTGAAGCTTTCTTT
NA TRBJ1-6 19 NA TRBV30 CAWSEELFRQGFRNSPLHF TGTGCCTGGAGTGAAGAACTTTTCCGGCAGGGGTTTAGGAATTCACCCCTCCACTTT
many TRBJ1-5 16 TRBD1 TRBV7-3 CASSSWGDSGFSPQHF TGTGCCAGCAGCTCGTGGGGGGACAGCGGCTTCTCGCCCCAGCATTTT
few TRBJ1-5 13 NA TRBV6-4 CATSQGHGQPQHF TGTGCCACCTCACAGGGCCACGGCCAGCCCCAGCATTTT
NA TRBJ2-6 16 NA TRBV28 CASSSVNRAGANVLTF TGTGCCAGCAGTTCCGTGAACAGGGCTGGGGCCAACGTCCTGACTTTC
NA TRBJ1-2 15 NA TRBV4-1 CASSQPGQGPYGYTF TGCGCCAGCAGCCAACCTGGCCAGGGCCCTTATGGCTACACCTTC
NA TRBJ2-7 16 TRBD1 TRBV6-1 CASSEAHWTGVYEQYF TGTGCCAGCAGTGAAGCGCATTGGACAGGGGTATACGAGCAGTACTTC
NA TRBJ2-3 12 NA TRBV19 CASSSGTDTQYF TGTGCCAGTAGTTCGGGCACAGATACGCAGTATTTT
NA TRBJ2-7 15 TRBD2 TRBV7-2 CASSLDVRGVYEQYF TGTGCCAGCAGCTTAGATGTGCGGGGGGTCTACGAGCAGTACTTC
NA TRBJ2-1 15 NA TRBV30 CASADPSEDYNEQFF TGTGCCTCCGCCGACCCTAGCGAGGACTACAATGAGCAGTTCTTC
NA TRBJ2-3 17 TRBD2 TRBV7-2 CASSLRTSGYRKDTQYF TGTGCCAGCAGCTTAAGGACTAGCGGGTATAGGAAAGATACGCAGTATTTT
NA TRBJ2-7 16 NA TRBV9 CASSDNIAGSSYEQYF TGTGCCAGCAGCGATAATATAGCCGGTAGCTCCTACGAGCAGTACTTC
NA TRBJ1-1 14 TRBD1 TRBV15 CATRGTAMNTEAFF TGTGCCACCAGAGGGACAGCAATGAACACTGAAGCTTTCTTT
once TRBJ2-3 13 NA TRBV5-4 CASSLERRDTQYF TGTGCCAGCAGCTTGGAACGCAGGGATACGCAGTATTTT
NA TRBJ2-5 16 TRBD2 TRBV5-4 CASSLGAGGSGETQYF TGTGCCAGCAGCTTAGGAGCGGGAGGGTCGGGAGAGACCCAGTACTTC
NA TRBJ2-5 16 NA TRBV7-9 CASRHSLTDSQETQYF TGTGCCAGCAGACATAGCCTGACAGACAGCCAAGAGACCCAGTACTTC
NA TRBJ1-4 14 NA TRBV5-1 CASSSGTTNEKLFF TGCGCCAGCAGTTCAGGGACAACTAATGAAAAACTGTTTTTT
NA TRBJ1-5 15 NA TRBV15 CATSRDRSPNQPQHF TGTGCCACCAGCAGAGATAGGAGTCCAAATCAGCCCCAGCATTTT
once TRBJ1-5 17 NA TRBV6-2/TRBV6-3 CASSYTRTRASNQPQHF TGTGCCAGCAGTTACACAAGAACCAGGGCTAGCAATCAGCCCCAGCATTTT
few TRBJ2-5 13 NA TRBV7-8 CASSHGQQETQYF TGTGCCAGCAGCCATGGACAGCAAGAGACCCAGTACTTC
NA TRBJ2-3 17 NA TRBV9 CASSVATRGGGPDTQYF TGTGCCAGCAGCGTAGCGACCCGAGGGGGAGGGCCAGATACGCAGTATTTT
NA TRBJ1-4 15 NA TRBV12-2 CASRRLGSPEEKLFF TGTGCAAGTCGGCGTCTAGGTTCTCCAGAGGAAAAACTGTTTTTT
NA TRBJ2-5 19 NA TRBV7-9 CASSRSRGLAEMYQETQYF TGTGCCAGCAGCCGTAGCCGGGGGCTAGCGGAAATGTACCAAGAGACCCAGTACTTC
NA TRBJ1-2 14 NA TRBV7-9 CASSLTDNNYGYTF TGTGCCAGCAGCCTAACTGATAATAACTATGGCTACACCTTC
NA TRBJ1-2 14 TRBD1 TRBV6-5 CASTPGTGDYGYTF TGTGCCAGCACCCCCGGGACAGGGGATTATGGCTACACCTTC
NA TRBJ1-5 15 TRBD1 TRBV28 CASSFPEDRAQPQHF TGTGCCAGCAGTTTTCCCGAGGACAGGGCTCAGCCCCAGCATTTT
NA TRBJ1-1 14 TRBD1 TRBV30 CAWREGQLNTEAFF TGTGCCTGGAGAGAGGGACAGTTGAACACTGAAGCTTTCTTT
few TRBJ1-6 13 NA TRBV3-1/TRBV3-2 CASSVQQGSPLHF TGTGCCAGCAGTGTCCAACAGGGATCACCCCTCCACTTT
NA TRBJ2-1 12 NA TRBV12-3/TRBV12-4 CASSVQYNEQFF TGTGCCAGCAGTGTACAGTACAATGAGCAGTTCTTC
NA TRBJ2-7 13 TRBD2 TRBV3-1/TRBV3-2 CATRDREAYEQYF TGTGCCACCCGGGATCGGGAGGCCTACGAGCAGTACTTC
NA TRBJ2-7 14 TRBD1 TRBV19 CASSVLPGQYEQYF TGTGCCAGTAGTGTTCTTCCGGGACAGTACGAGCAGTACTTC
once TRBJ1-1 14 NA TRBV5-1 CASSRGQLNTEAFF TGCGCCAGCAGCCGTGGACAGTTGAACACTGAAGCTTTCTTT